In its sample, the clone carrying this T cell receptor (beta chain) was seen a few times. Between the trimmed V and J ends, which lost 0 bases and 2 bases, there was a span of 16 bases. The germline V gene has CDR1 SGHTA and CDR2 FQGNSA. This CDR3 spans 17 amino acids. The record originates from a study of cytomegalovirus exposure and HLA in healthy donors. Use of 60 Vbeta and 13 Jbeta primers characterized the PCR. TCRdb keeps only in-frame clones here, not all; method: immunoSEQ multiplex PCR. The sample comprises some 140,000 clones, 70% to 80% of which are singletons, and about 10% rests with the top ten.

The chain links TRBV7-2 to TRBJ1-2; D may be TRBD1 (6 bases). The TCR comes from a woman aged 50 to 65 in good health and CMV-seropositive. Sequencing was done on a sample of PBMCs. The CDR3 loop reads CASSLARSRGENYGYTF. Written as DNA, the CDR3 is TGTGCCAGCAGCTTAGCGAGGTCCAGGGGCGAGAACTATGGCTACACCTTC.